This T cell receptor beta chain came from a study of cytotoxic CD8 clonotypes in ibrutinib-treated CLL. This CDR3 has 14 residues. Trimming at V came to 5 bases and at J to 1 base, leaving 5 bases not matched to a gene. The V gene's germline CDR1 is MDHEN and CDR2 SYDVKM. Sequenced by immunoSEQ multiplex PCR; TCRdb stores in-frame clones only, minus some. The data contain about 80,000 clones, 75% to 85% of them singletons. Sequenced material: PBMCs, taken after 12 months of ibrutinib treatment. J is TRBJ2-7 and V is TRBV28, with 7 bases that match TRBD1. This receptor was taken from a human donor with chronic lymphocytic leukemia. CDR3 residues: CASSIEGQSYEQYF. For the CDR3, the DNA is TGTGCCAGCAGTATCGAGGGACAGTCCTACGAGCAGTACTTC. Together with reference TRBV28 and TRBJ2-7, the CDR3 gives the full variable domain: DVKVTQSSRYLVKRTGEKVFLECVQDMDHENMFWYRQDPGLGLRLIYFSYDVKMKEKGDIPEGYSVSREKKERFSLILESASTNQTSMYLCASSIEGQSYEQYFGPGTRLTVT.